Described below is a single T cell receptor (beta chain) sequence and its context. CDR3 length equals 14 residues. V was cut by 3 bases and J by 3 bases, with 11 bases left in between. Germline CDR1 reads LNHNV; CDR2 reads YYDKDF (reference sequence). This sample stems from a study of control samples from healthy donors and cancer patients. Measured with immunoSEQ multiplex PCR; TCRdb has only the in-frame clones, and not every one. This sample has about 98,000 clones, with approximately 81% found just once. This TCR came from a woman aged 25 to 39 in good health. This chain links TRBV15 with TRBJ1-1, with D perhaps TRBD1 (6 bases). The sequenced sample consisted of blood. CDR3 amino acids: CATSRVGAHTEAFF. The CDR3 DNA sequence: TGTGCCACCAGCAGGGTGGGGGCGCACACTGAAGCTTTCTTT.